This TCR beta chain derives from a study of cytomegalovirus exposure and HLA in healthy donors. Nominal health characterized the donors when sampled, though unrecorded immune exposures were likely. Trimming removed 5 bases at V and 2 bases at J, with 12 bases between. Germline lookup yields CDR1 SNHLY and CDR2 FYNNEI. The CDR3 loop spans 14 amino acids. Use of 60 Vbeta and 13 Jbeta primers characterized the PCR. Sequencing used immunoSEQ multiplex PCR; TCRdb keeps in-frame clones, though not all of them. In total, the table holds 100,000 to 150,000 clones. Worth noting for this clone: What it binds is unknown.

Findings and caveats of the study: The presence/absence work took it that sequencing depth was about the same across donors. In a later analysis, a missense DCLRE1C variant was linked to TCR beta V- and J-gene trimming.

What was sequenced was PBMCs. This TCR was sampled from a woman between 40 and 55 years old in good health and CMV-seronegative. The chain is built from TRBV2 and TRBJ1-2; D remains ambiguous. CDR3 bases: TGTGCCAGCAGTCGCGCGGCTGAAAACTATGGCTACACCTTC. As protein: CASSRAAENYGYTF.